This TCR beta chain was sequenced in a study of T-cell reconstitution after alpha-beta-depleted transplantation in children. Unique molecular identifiers featured in how the TCRbeta library was prepared. TCRdb reanalysed the PCR reads using MiXCR and keeps one entry per CDR3 protein. Of about 540,000 distinct CDR3 sequences listed, about 17% are singletons. V was trimmed by 5 bases and J by 1 base, leaving 18 bases between them. CDR1 is SEHNR, CDR2 FQNEAQ, per germline (reference sequence). The CDR3 is 16 amino acids. There are a few counts of this clonotype. The sequence was collected from a human donor who donated a stem cell graft to a child with acute lymphoblastic leukemia. Sequenced material: PBMCs from the stem cell graft donor, taken from the stem cell graft. V usage is TRBV7-9 and J usage is TRBJ2-7; a possible D gene is TRBD1 (6 bases). The CDR3 coding sequence is TGTGCCAGCAGCCCGTATGAATTCGGACAGTCCTACGAGCAGTACTTC. Translating it yields CASSPYEFGQSYEQYF.